A single sample is the source of the 31 T cell receptor beta chains below, sequenced in a study of blood T cell repertoires in COVID-19. The table came from immunoSEQ multiplex PCR; TCRdb's copy has only in-frame clones and leaves some out. The sample contains 100,000 to 120,000 clones, 81% of which appear only once. Sequenced input: peripheral blood. The receptors come from a man aged 50 to 60 with acute or convalescent COVID-19.

This clone was found once. The chain has TRBV9 and TRBJ2-1; TRBD2 matches at 7 bases. CDR3 length: 17 residues. Trimming removed 4 bases from V and 0 bases from J; junction bases left unmatched: 10. From germline, CDR1 is SGDLS and CDR2 YYNGEE. The CDR3 loop is CASSIPRAGSSYNEQFF. For the CDR3, the DNA is TGTGCCAGCAGCATTCCCCGAGCGGGGAGCTCCTACAATGAGCAGTTCTTC.

V gene TRBV19 combines with J gene TRBJ2-1; D may be TRBD2 (5 bases). This CDR3 region has 13 residues. V lost 7 bases and J lost 4, with 11 bases in between. Germline V CDR1 and CDR2: LNHDA, SQIVND (reference sequence). The DNA for the CDR3 is TGTGCCAGTACCAACCCGGGGTACAATGAGCAGTTCTTC. This encodes CASTNPGYNEQFF.

This clone appeared a single time. Here the CDR3 reads CASSQDARGNQPQHF. The CDR3 bases are TGTGCCAGCAGCCAAGACGCGAGGGGGAATCAGCCCCAGCATTTT. The gene calls are TRBV14 and TRBJ1-5; a possible D gene is TRBD1 (6 bases). Germline lookup yields CDR1 SGHDN and CDR2 FVKESK. Trimming cost V 0 bases and J 4 bases, with 10 bases left between them. The CDR3 sequence is 15 residues long.

The chain couples TRBV27 to TRBJ1-4; 7 bases match TRBD1. The CDR3 length is 15 residues. Germline CDR1 is MNHEY and CDR2 is SMNVEV (reference sequence). The V gene end was trimmed by 6 bases and the J gene end by 7 bases; junction bases not matched to a gene: 11. The CDR3 DNA sequence: TGTGCCAGCAGGAGGGGGGCAGGGGGAAGTGAAAAACTGTTTTTT. This codes for CASRRGAGGSEKLFF.

J is TRBJ1-2 and V is TRBV11-2; D is unresolved. Per germline, CDR1 SGHAT and CDR2 FQNNGV. Trimming pared 2 bases from V and 6 bases from J, leaving 13 bases between. The CDR3 totals 14 residues. The CDR3: CASSLLSGINGYTF. In nucleotides, the CDR3 is TGTGCCAGCAGCTTACTGTCAGGAATTAATGGCTACACCTTC.

V and J are TRBV10-3 and TRBJ1-3, with 11 positions matching TRBD1. The germline gives CDR1 ENHRY, CDR2 SYGVKD. V shed 5 bases, J shed 7 bases, and the junction held 7 bases outside the gene matches. The CDR3 is 15 residues long. DNA for the CDR3: TGTGCCATCAGTACTCGGGACAGGGGGTGGAACACCATATATTTT. It translates to CAISTRDRGWNTIYF.

The chain joins TRBV28 to TRBJ1-5, with a tentative D call TRBD1 (5 bases). The CDR3 sequence is 14 residues long. V was cut by 5 bases and J by 6 bases, with 14 bases left in between. The germline CDR1 and CDR2 sequences are MDHEN and SYDVKM. CDR3 protein: CASSQTRVGQPQHF. DNA for the CDR3: TGTGCCAGCAGTCAAACCAGGGTGGGTCAGCCCCAGCATTTT.

The CDR3 sequence: CASSYRGTNEKLFF. The CDR3 nucleotides read TGTGCCAGTAGTTACAGGGGCACTAATGAAAAACTGTTTTTT. The rearrangement links TRBV19 to TRBJ1-4, with TRBD1 matching 7 bases. The germline V gene encodes CDR1 LNHDA and CDR2 SQIVND (reference sequence). CDR3 length: 14 amino acids. Trimming cost V 5 bases and J 2 bases; bases outside gene matches: 2.

The chain has TRBV5-6 and TRBJ2-7; TRBD1 aligns across 8 bases. The CDR3 totals 14 residues. The J segment lost 3 bases and the V segment lost 4 bases, leaving 6 bases of the junction unmatched. Germline CDR1 is SGHDT and CDR2 is YYEEEE. This CDR3 is CASSPGQGDYEQYF. The CDR3 DNA follows: TGTGCCAGCAGCCCTGGACAGGGCGACTACGAGCAGTACTTC.

The rearrangement links TRBV5-1 to TRBJ1-1; D might be TRBD1 (5 bases). V lost 6 bases and J lost 5, with 14 bases in between. Germline-derived CDR1 and CDR2 are SGHRS and YFSETQ. CDR3 length: 13 amino acids. CDR3 nucleotide sequence: TGCGCCAGCACCAAGCAGGGTCGAACTGAAGCTTTCTTT. This gives the protein CASTKQGRTEAFF.

The chain employs TRBV19 and TRBJ2-7; 10 bases match TRBD1. With 7 bases clipped from V and 0 bases from J, the junction kept 6 bases outside the gene matches. CDR3 length: 15 amino acids. Germline V CDR1 and CDR2: LNHDA, SQIVND (reference sequence). The DNA of the CDR3 is TGTGCCAGTACGGGACAGGGGTCGAGCTCCTACGAGCAGTACTTC. Its translation: CASTGQGSSSYEQYF. The whole variable domain, remainder taken from reference TRBV19 and TRBJ2-7, is DGGITQSPKYLFRKEGQNVTLSCEQNLNHDAMYWYRQDPGQGLRLIYYSQIVNDFQKGDIAEGYSVSREKKESFPLTVTSAQKNPTAFYLCASTGQGSSSYEQYFGPGTRLTVT.

This clone was seen a single time. This sequence joins TRBV18 and TRBJ1-2, with D possibly being TRBD1 (5 bases). Looked up from germline, CDR1 is KGHSH and CDR2 is LQKENI. V lost 3 bases to trimming and J lost 8 bases, with 16 bases between them. The CDR3 loop spans 14 amino acids. The CDR3 DNA reads TGTGCCAGCTCACCCCGAGCGCAGGGTTACGGCTACACCTTC. Translating it yields CASSPRAQGYGYTF.

The V call is TRBV4-2, the J call TRBJ2-1, with TRBD2 identical over 12 bases. This CDR3 has 15 residues. Per germline, CDR1 LGHNA and CDR2 YNFKEQ. Trimming took 4 bases from V and 8 from J; bases not matched to a gene: 6. The CDR3 nucleotides are TGTGCCAGCAGCCCCGGACTAGCGGGGCCCCATGAGCAGTTCTTC. It is translated as CASSPGLAGPHEQFF.

This rearrangement joins TRBV7-9 to TRBJ1-2, with 7 nucleotides matching TRBD1. V lost 2 bases to trimming and J lost 2 bases; unmatched junction nucleotides: 11. From germline, CDR1 is SEHNR and CDR2 FQNEAQ (reference sequence). The CDR3 is 17 amino acids. For the CDR3, the DNA is TGTGCCAGCAGCTTAAAGCGAGGGGACAGCAAAAACTATGGCTACACCTTC. Translating gives CASSLKRGDSKNYGYTF.

The chain uses TRBV3-1 (or the pseudogene TRBV3-2) and TRBJ2-1, with D hard to call. The CDR3 runs to 13 residues. V lost 5 bases, J lost 12 bases, and 17 bases lay in between. Germline V gene data show CDR1 as LGHDT and CDR2 as YNNKEL (reference sequence). The CDR3 reads CASSFLSSPTQFF. The CDR3 coding sequence is TGTGCCAGCAGCTTCCTTAGCAGCCCGACGCAGTTCTTC.

The chain links TRBV6-5 to TRBJ2-3; possible D gene TRBD1, 5 bases. Trimming shortened V by 5 bases and J by 3 bases, and 6 bases separated the two germline ends. Per the germline V gene, CDR1 is MNHEY and CDR2 is SVGAGI. This CDR3 has 12 residues. CDR3 sequence: CASSRGTDTQYF. Written as DNA, the CDR3 is TGTGCCAGCAGTAGGGGAACAGATACGCAGTATTTT.

This chain joins TRBV21-1 and TRBJ2-4; the table calls TRBD2, which could not be checked here. TRBV21-1 is a recognized pseudogene. CDR3 length: 18 amino acids. DNA of the CDR3: TGTGCCAGCAGCAAAGCCCTAGCGGGGCGCTTAGCCAAAAACATTCAGTACTTC. This translates into CASSKALAGRLAKNIQYF.

As DNA, the CDR3 is TGTGCCAGCAGTCCAGAGGCCTATAATTCACCCCTCCACTTT. Translating it yields CASSPEAYNSPLHF. The J gene is TRBJ1-6, the V gene TRBV2; no clear D gene. Germline values: CDR1 SNHLY, CDR2 FYNNEI. This CDR3 region has 14 residues. V shed 5 bases and J shed 2 bases, with 7 bases lying between them.

This clone appeared once. This sample also contains other DNA sequences that code for the same CDR3. The chain joins TRBV5-1 to TRBJ2-3; 10 bases are a match to TRBD1. CDR3 size: 15 residues. The germline V gene encodes CDR1 SGHRS and CDR2 YFSETQ. Germline trimming cut 4 bases from V and 6 bases from J; bases unmatched to any gene: 8. The CDR3 DNA is TGCGCCAGCAGCAGAGACAGGGGGCTAGGGGATACGCAGTATTTT. Protein: CASSRDRGLGDTQYF.

The rearrangement links TRBV9 to TRBJ2-3; the match to TRBD1 covers 7 bases. Trimming removed 4 bases from V and 0 bases from J; junction bases left unmatched: 14. Germline CDR1 is SGDLS and CDR2 is YYNGEE. The CDR3 is 18 residues long. Here the CDR3 reads CASSLGGSGKASTDTQYF. DNA for the CDR3: TGTGCCAGCAGCTTAGGGGGCTCAGGTAAAGCTAGCACAGATACGCAGTATTTT. Complete variable domain (other parts from reference TRBV9 and TRBJ2-3): DSGVTQTPKHLITATGQRVTLRCSPRSGDLSVYWYQQSLDQGLQFLIQYYNGEERAKGNILERFSAQQFPDLHSELNLSSLELGDSALYFCASSLGGSGKASTDTQYFGPGTRLTVL.

CDR3 DNA: TGTGCCAGCAGCCAAGATCACATGGGGGGGCTAGTCACTGAAGCTTTCTTT. It encodes CASSQDHMGGLVTEAFF. The V call is TRBV4-2, the J call TRBJ1-1, with D possibly being TRBD1 (6 bases). The CDR3 has 17 amino acids. The germline V gene encodes CDR1 LGHNA and CDR2 YNFKEQ. The ends were cut back, 0 bases at V and 4 bases at J, with 18 bases in the middle.

V gene TRBV14 combines with J gene TRBJ1-2; 7 bases fit TRBD1. Germline-derived CDR1 and CDR2 are SGHDN and FVKESK. V shed 5 bases and J 5 bases; nucleotides not matched to a gene: 11. The CDR3 has 15 residues. The CDR3 region is CASSVRQGSLYGYTF. The CDR3 DNA reads as TGTGCCAGCAGCGTTCGACAGGGCTCCCTTTATGGCTACACCTTC.

This clone was found a few times. The chain combines TRBV10-1 with TRBJ2-3, with D maybe TRBD1 (6 bases). Trimming stripped 0 bases from V and 0 bases from J, with 10 bases between. Looked up from germline, CDR1 is WNHNN and CDR2 is SYGVQD (reference sequence). The CDR3 length is 16 residues. The CDR3 sequence is CASSESTGPSTDTQYF. CDR3 DNA sequence: TGCGCCAGCAGTGAGTCGACAGGACCTAGCACAGATACGCAGTATTTT.

This clone was counted between two and nine times. V and J are TRBV11-2 and TRBJ1-2; perhaps TRBD1 as D (6 bases). The CDR3 has 15 residues. From germline, CDR1 is SGHAT and CDR2 FQNNGV. Trimming took off 4 bases at V and 8 bases at J, with 20 bases between the two ends. The CDR3 DNA reads TGTGCCAGCAGCTCACTCGGGGGGGCGCGTGGCGGCTACACCTTC. Amino acids: CASSSLGGARGGYTF.

This sequence joins TRBV5-6 and TRBJ2-1, with 8 bases aligning to TRBD2. Unmatched junction bases numbered 6, after V lost 4 bases and J lost 12 bases. The CDR3 totals 12 residues. Germline CDR1 SGHDT, CDR2 YYEEEE. In DNA form, the CDR3 reads TGTGCCAGCAGCCGGGGGGGCCGCCGGCAGTTCTTC. It codes for CASSRGGRRQFF.

The J gene is TRBJ1-5, the V gene TRBV24-1; D not certain. The CDR3 is made up of 13 amino acids. The V and J ends lost 2 bases and 7 bases respectively, with 8 bases between them. Germline V gives CDR1 KGHDR, CDR2 SFDVKD. This chain's CDR3 is CATSDSGEQPQHF. Here the CDR3 DNA reads TGTGCCACCAGTGATTCCGGGGAACAGCCCCAGCATTTT.

This clone was seen a handful of times. The chain couples TRBV30 to TRBJ2-6, with 9 bases fitting TRBD1. Germline V gene data show CDR1 as GTSNPN and CDR2 as SVGIG (reference sequence). V trimming: 0 bases; J trimming: 4 bases; junction bases outside the gene matches: 1. This CDR3 has 15 amino acids. The CDR3: CAWSVQGAGANVLTF. In DNA form, the CDR3 reads TGTGCCTGGAGTGTACAGGGGGCCGGGGCCAACGTCCTGACTTTC.

J is TRBJ1-5 and V is TRBV5-4; a possible D gene is TRBD1 (5 bases). V shed 4 bases and J shed 6 bases, with 14 bases lying between them. Germline V gene sequence: CDR1 SGHNT, CDR2 YYREEE (reference sequence). The CDR3 consists of 14 residues. The CDR3 bases are TGTGCCAGCAGCCCTGACCCGGGGGGTCAGCCCCAGCATTTT. Its translation: CASSPDPGGQPQHF.

The chain employs TRBV28 and TRBJ1-5; perhaps TRBD1 as D (6 bases). CDR1 is MDHEN, CDR2 SYDVKM, per germline. V was shortened by 6 bases and J by 2 bases, with 14 bases between the two germline ends. This CDR3 is 15 amino acids long. This CDR3 is CASSLTGGGNQPQHF. In DNA, the CDR3 is TGTGCCAGCAGCCTGACAGGTGGAGGCAATCAGCCCCAGCATTTT.

The chain has TRBV25-1 and TRBJ2-5, with 7 positions matching TRBD1. Germline CDR1 and CDR2: MGHDK and SYGVNS. The CDR3 covers 14 residues. V lost 6 bases, J lost 4 bases, and 8 bases stayed unmatched. CDR3 region: CASRHSYRGETQYF. The CDR3 DNA reads as TGTGCCAGCAGACACAGTTACAGGGGAGAGACCCAGTACTTC.

The J gene is TRBJ2-3, the V gene TRBV30; D gene ambiguous. Germline CDR1 reads GTSNPN; CDR2 reads SVGIG (reference sequence). Deletions cut 0 bases from V and 2 bases from J, with 9 bases between. The CDR3 has 14 amino acids. For the CDR3, the DNA is TGTGCCTGGAGTGTGAGCTGGGCCACAGATACGCAGTATTTT. The encoded protein is CAWSVSWATDTQYF.